The next 5 T cell receptor beta chains were all read from a single sample in a study of T cell responses to AZD1222 COVID-19 vaccine. Sequencing used immunoSEQ multiplex PCR; TCRdb keeps in-frame clones, though not all of them. The table shows about 15,000 clones, with roughly 90% occurring only once. The sequencing used peripheral blood, collected 28 days after the second AZD1222 dose. These receptor sequences come from an adult who received the AZD1222 COVID-19 vaccine.

The rearrangement links TRBV19 to TRBJ1-5, with D perhaps matching TRBD1 (5 bases). There are 15 residues in the CDR3. V gave up 7 bases and J gave up 6 bases, with 19 bases separating them. Germline CDR1 reads LNHDA; CDR2 reads SQIVND (reference sequence). CDR3: CASTHRRDDSQPQHF. DNA of the CDR3: TGTGCCAGTACTCACAGGAGGGATGACAGTCAGCCCCAGCATTTT.

The CDR3 region has the DNA TGTGCCAGCAGCCTAGCCGCACAGGGCCATGAGCAGTTCTTC. Its protein is CASSLAAQGHEQFF. This chain connects TRBV7-3 to TRBJ2-1, with D possibly matching TRBD1 (6 bases). V was clipped by 5 bases and J by 8 bases, with 16 bases between them. Germline V gene lookup returns CDR1 SGHTA and CDR2 FQGTGA. This CDR3 is 14 amino acids long.

The CDR3 nucleotides are TGTGCCAGCAGCTTGGATTTGCTAAATACGCAGTATTTT. It is translated as CASSLDLLNTQYF. This chain uses TRBV5-4 with TRBJ2-3; D is unclear. V was shortened by 0 bases and J by 7 bases, with 9 bases between the two germline ends. The CDR3 is 13 amino acids. Germline lookup yields CDR1 SGHNT and CDR2 YYREEE (reference sequence).

The chain couples TRBV15 to TRBJ1-4; no firm D call. This CDR3 region has 16 residues. The ends were cut back, 0 bases at V and 2 bases at J, with 10 bases in the middle. Germline-derived CDR1 and CDR2 are LNHNV and YYDKDF (reference sequence). The CDR3 nucleotides read TGTGCCACCAGCAGAGATTACGCGGACACTAATGAAAAACTGTTTTTT. This codes for CATSRDYADTNEKLFF.

This clone occurred a few times. The CDR3 nucleotides are TGTGCCAGCAGTGAAGACAGGGGGTCCGCTGAAGCTTTCTTT. This sequence encodes CASSEDRGSAEAFF. The chain carries TRBV6-1 and TRBJ1-1, with 8 positions matching TRBD1. Trimming took 1 base from V and 6 from J; bases not matched to a gene: 4. CDR3 size: 14 residues. CDR1 and CDR2 (germline): MNHNS, SASEGT.